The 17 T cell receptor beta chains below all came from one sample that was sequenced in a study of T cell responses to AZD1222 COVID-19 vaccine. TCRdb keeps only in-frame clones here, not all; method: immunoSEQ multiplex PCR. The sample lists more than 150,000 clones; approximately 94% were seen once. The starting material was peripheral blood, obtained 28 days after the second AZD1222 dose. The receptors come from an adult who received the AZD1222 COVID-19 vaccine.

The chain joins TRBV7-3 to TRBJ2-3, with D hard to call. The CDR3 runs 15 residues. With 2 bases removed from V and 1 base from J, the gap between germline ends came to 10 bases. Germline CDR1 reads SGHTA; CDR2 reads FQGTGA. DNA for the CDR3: TGTGCCAGCAGCTTAGGGTGGGCCGGCACAGATACGCAGTATTTT. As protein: CASSLGWAGTDTQYF.

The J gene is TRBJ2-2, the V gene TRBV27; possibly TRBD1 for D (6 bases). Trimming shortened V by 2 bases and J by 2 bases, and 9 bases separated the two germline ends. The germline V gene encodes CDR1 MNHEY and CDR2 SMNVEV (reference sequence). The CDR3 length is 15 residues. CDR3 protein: CASSLEDSNTGELFF. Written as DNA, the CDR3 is TGTGCCAGCAGTTTAGAGGACAGTAACACCGGGGAGCTGTTTTTT.

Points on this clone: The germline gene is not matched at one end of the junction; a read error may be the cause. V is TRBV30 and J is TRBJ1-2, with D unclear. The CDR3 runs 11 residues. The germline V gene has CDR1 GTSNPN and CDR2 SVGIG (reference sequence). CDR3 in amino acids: CAWSLDAPLVF. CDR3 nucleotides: TGTGCCTGGAGCTTGGACGCTCCGCTTGTCTTC.

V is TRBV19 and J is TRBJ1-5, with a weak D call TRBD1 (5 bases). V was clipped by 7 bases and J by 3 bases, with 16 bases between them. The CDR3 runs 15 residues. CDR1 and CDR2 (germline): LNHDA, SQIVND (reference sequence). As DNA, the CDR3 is TGTGCCAGTACCCCTGGAGCAGGGCCCAATCAGCCCCAGCATTTT. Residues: CASTPGAGPNQPQHF.

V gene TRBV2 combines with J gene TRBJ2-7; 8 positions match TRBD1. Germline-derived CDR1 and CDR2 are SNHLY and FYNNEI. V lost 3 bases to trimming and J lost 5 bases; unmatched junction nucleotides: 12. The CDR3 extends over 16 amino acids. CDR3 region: CASSEEPQGAADEQYF. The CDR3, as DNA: TGTGCCAGCAGTGAGGAACCGCAGGGGGCCGCGGACGAGCAGTACTTC. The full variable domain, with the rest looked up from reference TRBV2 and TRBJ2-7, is EPEVTQTPSHQVTQMGQEVILRCVPISNHLYFYWYRQILGQKVEFLVSFYNNEISEKSEIFDDQFSVERPDGSNFTLKIRSTKLEDSAMYFCASSEEPQGAADEQYFGPGTRLTVT.

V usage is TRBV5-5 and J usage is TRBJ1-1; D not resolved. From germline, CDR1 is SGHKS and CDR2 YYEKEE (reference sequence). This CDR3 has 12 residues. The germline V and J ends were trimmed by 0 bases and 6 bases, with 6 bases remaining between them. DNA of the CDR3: TGTGCCAGCAGCTTGGATGGACCTGAAGCTTTCTTT. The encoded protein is CASSLDGPEAFF.

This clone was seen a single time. This CDR3 is CASSQEERGREQFF. The DNA for the CDR3 is TGCGCCAGCAGCCAAGAAGAACGGGGACGTGAGCAGTTCTTC. This chain links TRBV4-3 with TRBJ2-1; D could derive from TRBD1 or TRBD2 (5 bases each). The V gene's germline CDR1 is LGHNA and CDR2 YSLEER. Trimming removed 0 bases from V and 9 bases from J, with 12 bases in between. This CDR3 region has 14 residues.

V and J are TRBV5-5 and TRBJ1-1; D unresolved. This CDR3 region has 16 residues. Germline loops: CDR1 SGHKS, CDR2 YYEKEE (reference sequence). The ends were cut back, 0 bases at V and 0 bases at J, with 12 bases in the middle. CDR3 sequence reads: CASSLVWVKMNTEAFF. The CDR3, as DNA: TGTGCCAGCAGCTTGGTGTGGGTCAAAATGAACACTGAAGCTTTCTTT. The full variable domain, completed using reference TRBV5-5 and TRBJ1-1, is DAGVTQSPTHLIKTRGQQVTLRCSPISGHKSVSWYQQVLGQGPQFIFQYYEKEERGRGNFPDRFSARQFPNYSSELNVNALLLGDSALYLCASSLVWVKMNTEAFFGQGTRLTVV.

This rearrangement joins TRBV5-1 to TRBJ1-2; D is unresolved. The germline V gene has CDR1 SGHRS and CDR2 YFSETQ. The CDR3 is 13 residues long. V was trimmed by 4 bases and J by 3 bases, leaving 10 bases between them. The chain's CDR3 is CASSADGDYGYTF. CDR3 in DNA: TGCGCCAGCAGCGCGGACGGGGACTATGGCTACACCTTC.

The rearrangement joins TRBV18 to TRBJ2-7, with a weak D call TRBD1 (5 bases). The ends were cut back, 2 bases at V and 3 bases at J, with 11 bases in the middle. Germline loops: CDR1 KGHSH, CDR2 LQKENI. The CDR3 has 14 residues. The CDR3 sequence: CASSPTGRSYEQYF. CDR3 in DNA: TGTGCCAGCTCACCAACAGGCAGAAGCTACGAGCAGTACTTC.

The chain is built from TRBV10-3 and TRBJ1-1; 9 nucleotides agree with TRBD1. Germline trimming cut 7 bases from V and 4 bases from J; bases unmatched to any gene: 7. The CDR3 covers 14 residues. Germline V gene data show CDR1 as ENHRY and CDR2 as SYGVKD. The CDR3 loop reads CAIMGTGKGTEAFF. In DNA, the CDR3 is TGTGCCATCATGGGGACAGGGAAGGGCACTGAAGCTTTCTTT.

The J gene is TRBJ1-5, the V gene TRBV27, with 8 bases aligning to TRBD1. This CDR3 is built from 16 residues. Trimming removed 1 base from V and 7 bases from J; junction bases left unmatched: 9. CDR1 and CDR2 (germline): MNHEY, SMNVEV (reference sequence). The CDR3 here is CASSLFPQGASQPQHF. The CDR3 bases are TGTGCCAGCAGTTTATTTCCCCAGGGGGCAAGCCAGCCCCAGCATTTT.

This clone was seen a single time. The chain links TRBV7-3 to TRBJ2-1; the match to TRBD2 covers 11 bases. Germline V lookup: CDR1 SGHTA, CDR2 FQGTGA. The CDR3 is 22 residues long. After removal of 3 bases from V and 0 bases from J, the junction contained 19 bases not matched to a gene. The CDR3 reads CASSFPAFLGLAEQSSYNEQFF. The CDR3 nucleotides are TGTGCCAGCAGCTTCCCCGCTTTCCTGGGACTAGCGGAGCAGAGCTCCTACAATGAGCAGTTCTTC. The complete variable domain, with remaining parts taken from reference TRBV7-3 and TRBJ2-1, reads GAGVSQTPSNKVTEKGKYVELRCDPISGHTALYWYRQSLGQGPEFLIYFQGTGAADDSGLPNDRFFAVRPEGSVSTLKIQRTERGDSAVYLCASSFPAFLGLAEQSSYNEQFFGPGTRLTVL.

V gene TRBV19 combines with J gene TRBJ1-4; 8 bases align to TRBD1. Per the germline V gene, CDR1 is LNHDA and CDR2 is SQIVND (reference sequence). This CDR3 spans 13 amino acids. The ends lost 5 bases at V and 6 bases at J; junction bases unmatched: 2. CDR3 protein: CASSWTGYEKLFF. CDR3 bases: TGTGCCAGTAGTTGGACAGGGTATGAAAAACTGTTTTTT.

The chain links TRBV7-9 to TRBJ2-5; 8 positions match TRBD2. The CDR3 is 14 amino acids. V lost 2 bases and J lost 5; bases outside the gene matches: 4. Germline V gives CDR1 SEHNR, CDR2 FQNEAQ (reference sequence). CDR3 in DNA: TGTGCCAGCAGCTTATGGTCGGGAGGGGAGACCCAGTACTTC. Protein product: CASSLWSGGETQYF.

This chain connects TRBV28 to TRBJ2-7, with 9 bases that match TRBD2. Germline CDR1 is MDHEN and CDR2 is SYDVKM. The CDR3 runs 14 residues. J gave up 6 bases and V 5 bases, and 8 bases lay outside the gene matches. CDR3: CASSALGTSSEQYF. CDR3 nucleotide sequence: TGTGCCAGCAGTGCTCTAGGGACTAGCAGCGAGCAGTACTTC.

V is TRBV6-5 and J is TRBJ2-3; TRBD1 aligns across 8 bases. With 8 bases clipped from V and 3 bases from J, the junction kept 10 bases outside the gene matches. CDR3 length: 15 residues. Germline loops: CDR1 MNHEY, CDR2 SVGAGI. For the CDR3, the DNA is TGTGCCAGCTTGAAGCAGGGGGCTTGGACAGATACGCAGTATTTT. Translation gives CASLKQGAWTDTQYF.